This T cell receptor (beta chain) was sequenced for a study of cytomegalovirus exposure and HLA in healthy donors. Study-level findings and limits: The study put some 160 TCR beta chains on its list as cytomegalovirus-associated. Presence/absence analyses took donor sequencing depth as roughly uniform.

In the case of this clone: Antigen unknown.

PCR was performed using 60 Vbeta and 13 Jbeta primers. TCRdb's table, derived via immunoSEQ multiplex PCR, lists solely in-frame clones and lacks some. The sample holds about 150,000 clones, about 68% seen once. The sequence was collected from a man younger than 35 in good health and CMV-seronegative. The specimen sequenced was PBMCs.

This CDR3 reads CATGGTGKNIQYF. CDR3 nucleotide sequence: TGTGCCACCGGGGGGACGGGAAAAAACATTCAGTACTTC. This chain links TRBV2 with TRBJ2-4; the match to TRBD2 covers 7 bases. Looked up from germline, CDR1 is SNHLY and CDR2 is FYNNEI. Germline trimming cut 10 bases from V and 4 bases from J; bases unmatched to any gene: 7. The CDR3 totals 13 residues.